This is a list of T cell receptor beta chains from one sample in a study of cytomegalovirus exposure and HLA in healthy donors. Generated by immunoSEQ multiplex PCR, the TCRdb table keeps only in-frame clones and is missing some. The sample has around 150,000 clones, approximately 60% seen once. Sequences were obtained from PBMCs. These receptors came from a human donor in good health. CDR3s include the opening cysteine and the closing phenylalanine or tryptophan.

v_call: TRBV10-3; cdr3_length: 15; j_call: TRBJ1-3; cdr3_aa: CASRPTGYSGNTIYF
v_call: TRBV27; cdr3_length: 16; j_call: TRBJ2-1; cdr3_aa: CASINLGTGSDNEQFF
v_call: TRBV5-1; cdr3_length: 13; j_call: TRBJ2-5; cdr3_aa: CASRLEGQETQYF
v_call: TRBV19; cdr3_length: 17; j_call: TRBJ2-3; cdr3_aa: CASSTITGVMSTDTQYF
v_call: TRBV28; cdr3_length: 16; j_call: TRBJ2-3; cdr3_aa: CASSSAWGGNTDTQYF
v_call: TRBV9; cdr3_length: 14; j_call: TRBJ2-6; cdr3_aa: CASSVELGANVLTF
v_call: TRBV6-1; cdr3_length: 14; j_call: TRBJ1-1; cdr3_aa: CASKTGTVNTEAFF
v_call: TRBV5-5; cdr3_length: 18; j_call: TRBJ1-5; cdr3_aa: CASSFGVGGAGGNQPQHF
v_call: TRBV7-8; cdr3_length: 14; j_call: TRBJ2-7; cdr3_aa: CASSFSQGSYEQYF
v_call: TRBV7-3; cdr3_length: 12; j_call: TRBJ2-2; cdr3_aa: CASGESTGELFF
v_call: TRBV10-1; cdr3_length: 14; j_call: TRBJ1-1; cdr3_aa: CASSEAVSNTEAFF
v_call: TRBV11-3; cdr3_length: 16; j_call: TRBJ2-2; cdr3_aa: CASSSPEGARTGELFF
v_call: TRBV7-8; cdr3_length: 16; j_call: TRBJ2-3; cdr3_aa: CASSLALIAGVNTQYF
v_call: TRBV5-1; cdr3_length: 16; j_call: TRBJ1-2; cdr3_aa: CASSPDTDRADYGYTF
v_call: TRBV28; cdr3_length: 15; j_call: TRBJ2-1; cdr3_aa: CASSPTGEAYNEQFF
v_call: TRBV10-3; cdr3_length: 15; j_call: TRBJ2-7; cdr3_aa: CAITLGTGGNYEQYF
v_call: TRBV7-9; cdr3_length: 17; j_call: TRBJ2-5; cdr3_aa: CASSLPLAGEGQETQYF
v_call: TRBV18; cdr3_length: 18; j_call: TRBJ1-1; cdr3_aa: CASSPRATEQGIRTEAFF
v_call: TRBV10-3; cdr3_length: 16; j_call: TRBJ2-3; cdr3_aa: CAIRADLTGRSDTQYF
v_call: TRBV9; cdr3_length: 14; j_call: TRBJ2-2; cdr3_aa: CASSVRRVGGELFF
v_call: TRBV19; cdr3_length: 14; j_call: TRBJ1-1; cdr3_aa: CASSAAPFGTEAFF
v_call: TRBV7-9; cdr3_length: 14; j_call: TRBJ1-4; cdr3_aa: CASSRTGSGEKLFF
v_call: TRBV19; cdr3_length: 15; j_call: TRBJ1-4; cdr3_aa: CASSGWAGTDEKLFF
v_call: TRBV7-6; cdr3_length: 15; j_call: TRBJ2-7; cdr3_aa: CASSPGTSGTLEQYF
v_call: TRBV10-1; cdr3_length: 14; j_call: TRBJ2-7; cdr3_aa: CASSEGAGGYEQYF
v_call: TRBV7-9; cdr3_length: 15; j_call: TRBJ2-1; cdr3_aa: CASSRSGYSCNEQFF
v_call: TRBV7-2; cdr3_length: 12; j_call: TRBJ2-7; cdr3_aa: CASSSQGNEQYF